Listed below are T cell receptor beta chains from one sample, sequenced in a study of T cell responses to AZD1222 COVID-19 vaccine. Sequencing used immunoSEQ multiplex PCR; TCRdb keeps in-frame clones, though not all of them. Among about 140,000 clones listed, roughly 88% were seen once. Source: peripheral blood, taken 28 days after the second AZD1222 dose. The receptors shown here come from an adult who received the AZD1222 COVID-19 vaccine. The CDR3 runs from the conserved cysteine through the conserved F or W. Fields, in order: CDR3 length, clone size, J gene, V gene, D gene, CDR3 DNA, CDR3 protein. A D gene is named only where the DNA matches it firmly. Size is stated for part of the rows, as once, few or many counts, or as a class when the clone is expanded.

length: 16
size: .
J: TRBJ2-2
V: TRBV11-1
D: TRBD1
DNA: TGTGCCAGCAGCTCAGATGACAGGGGGCGAGCAGTGGAGCTGTTTTTT
CDR3: CASSSDDRGRAVELFF

length: 14
size: .
J: TRBJ2-7
V: TRBV20-1
D: .
DNA: TGCAGTGCTAGTATTCCCAGGGGAATCCACGAGCAGTACTTC
CDR3: CSASIPRGIHEQYF

length: 12
size: .
J: TRBJ2-5
V: TRBV24-1
D: .
DNA: TGTGCCACCAGCAAAGGGCCGGAGACCCAGTACTTC
CDR3: CATSKGPETQYF

length: 16
size: .
J: TRBJ1-3
V: TRBV5-1
D: .
DNA: TGCGCCAGCAGCCCGTTCGCAGGGGTGGGTGGAAACACCATATATTTT
CDR3: CASSPFAGVGGNTIYF

length: 14
size: once
J: TRBJ2-3
V: TRBV6-5
D: .
DNA: TGTGCCAGCTGCGCGGGGGCGGTCGCAGATACGCAGTATTTT
CDR3: CASCAGAVADTQYF

length: 16
size: .
J: TRBJ2-1
V: TRBV7-2
D: TRBD2
DNA: TGTGCCAGCAGCTTATCCGTGGGGACTAGCGGGAGGGCCAAGTTCTTC
CDR3: CASSLSVGTSGRAKFF

length: 14
size: once
J: TRBJ2-2
V: TRBV4-3
D: .
DNA: TGCGCCAGCAGCCAAGAGGGCTGGGCCCGGGAGCTGTTTTTT
CDR3: CASSQEGWARELFF

length: 15
size: .
J: TRBJ2-7
V: TRBV23-1
D: TRBD2
DNA: TGCGCCAGCAGTCAAACTAGCGGACCTTCCTACGAGCAGTACTTC
CDR3: CASSQTSGPSYEQYF

length: 15
size: .
J: TRBJ2-2
V: TRBV6-2/TRBV6-3
D: .
DNA: TGTGCCAGCAGTTCCTTTACAGTAAGCACCGGGGAGCTGTTTTTT
CDR3: CASSSFTVSTGELFF

length: 14
size: .
J: TRBJ1-1
V: TRBV19
D: .
DNA: TGTGCCAGTGCCATGGGCAGGGGATCGGGAAGTGCTTTCTTT
CDR3: CASAMGRGSGSAFF

length: 14
size: .
J: TRBJ1-6
V: TRBV28
D: .
DNA: TGTGCCAGCATCTCGGGAGGCGATAATTCACCCCTCCACTTT
CDR3: CASISGGDNSPLHF

length: 14
size: .
J: TRBJ2-3
V: TRBV11-3
D: .
DNA: TGTGCCAGCAGCCGTGACAGGAGCACAGATACGCAGTATTTT
CDR3: CASSRDRSTDTQYF

length: 15
size: .
J: TRBJ1-1
V: TRBV2
D: TRBD1
DNA: TGTGCCAGCAGTAGTCTACAGGGGCTGAACACTGAAGCTTTCTTT
CDR3: CASSSLQGLNTEAFF

length: 13
size: .
J: TRBJ1-2
V: TRBV28
D: .
DNA: TGTGCCAGCAGTTGGCAGGGTTACTATGGCTACACCTTC
CDR3: CASSWQGYYGYTF